The present entry profiles one T cell receptor beta chain with its context. Its antigen is not known. This record comes from a study of cytomegalovirus exposure and HLA in healthy donors. Findings of the study overall: There were around 160 TCR beta chains listed as cytomegalovirus-associated. In a later analysis, a missense DCLRE1C variant was linked to TCR beta V- and J-gene trimming.

CDR1 is LGHNA, CDR2 YNFKEQ, per germline. This CDR3 is built from 14 residues. In the PCR, 60 Vbeta and 13 Jbeta primers were used. Measured with immunoSEQ multiplex PCR; TCRdb has only the in-frame clones, and not every one. The sample contains approximately 150,000 clones, about two thirds of which appear only once. The chain links TRBV4-2 to TRBJ2-5; 8 nucleotides match TRBD1. The J call is doubtful: the DNA matches TRBJ2-7 better. Specimen: PBMCs. The clonotype was recovered from a human donor in good health. CDR3 sequence reads: CASSQEDRDYEQYF. CDR3 sequence (DNA): TGTGCCAGCAGCCAGGAGGACAGGGACTACGAGCAGTACTTC.